This T cell receptor (beta chain) was sequenced during a study of T cells in Graves' hyperthyroidism and ophthalmopathy. Findings of the study overall: Researchers found most expanded thyroid clonotypes above 0.001 in blood as well. From stable hyperthyroidism, ophthalmopathy was set apart by a 13 V-J model.

Amplified regions were TCR beta CDR3 sequences from RNA transcripts. First-round RT-PCR with HTBI primers amplified the TCR CDR3 region. TCRdb re-called the multiplex PCR reads through MiXCR, storing one row per CDR3 protein. The data show about 400,000 distinct CDR3 sequences, roughly an eighth seen once. This CDR3 has 16 amino acids. CDR1 is LNHDA and CDR2 is SQIVND in the germline V gene (reference sequence). Trimming shortened V by 3 bases and J by 0 bases, and 14 bases separated the two germline ends. This clonotype has a single count. Its antigen is undetermined. The receptor was isolated from a woman aged 18-29 years with Graves' hyperthyroidism. Sequences were obtained from blood. The chain uses TRBV19 and TRBJ1-1; no clear D. The CDR3 DNA follows: TGTGCCAGTAGTATGTTGGCTGGACTGATGAACACTGAAGCTTTCTTT. This sequence encodes CASSMLAGLMNTEAFF.